A single sample gave rise to the 7 T cell receptor beta chains below, sequenced in a study of blood T cell repertoires in COVID-19. Sequencing used immunoSEQ multiplex PCR; TCRdb keeps in-frame clones, though not all of them. In the table there are 300,000 to 450,000 clones, around nine tenths of which are singletons. The sequenced material came from peripheral blood. The receptors derive from a woman aged 55-75 years with COVID-19, enrolled during active disease.

The DNA for the CDR3 is TGTGCCAGCTCACTCCTCCCGGGACGGGAGGGCACTGAAGCTTTCTTT. Translation: CASSLLPGREGTEAFF. This chain links TRBV18 with TRBJ1-1; D may be TRBD1 (5 bases). The CDR3 extends over 16 amino acids. CDR1 is KGHSH, CDR2 LQKENI, per germline. Trimming stripped 4 bases from V and 4 bases from J, with 19 bases between. The variable domain in full, with the rest retrieved from reference TRBV18 and TRBJ1-1, is NAGVMQNPRHLVRRRGQEARLRCSPMKGHSHVYWYRQLPEEGLKFMVYLQKENIIDESGMPKERFSAEFPKEGPSILRIQQVVRGDSAAYFCASSLLPGREGTEAFFGQGTRLTVV.

This clone was counted once. The chain uses TRBV19 and TRBJ1-6, with TRBD1 matching 9 bases. The CDR3 is 16 amino acids. V was pared by 7 bases and J by 7 bases, with 11 bases of the junction left unmatched. Germline V lookup: CDR1 LNHDA, CDR2 SQIVND (reference sequence). The CDR3 is CASTQWGGQGNSPLHF. Here the CDR3 DNA reads TGTGCCAGTACCCAGTGGGGGGGACAGGGAAATTCACCCCTCCACTTT.

CDR3 nucleotides: TGTGCCAGCAGTCGATCCGGGGGTAGAAGCAATCAGCCCCAGCATTTT. Protein product: CASSRSGGRSNQPQHF. This chain connects TRBV27 to TRBJ1-5; perhaps TRBD1 as D (5 bases). CDR1 and CDR2 (germline): MNHEY, SMNVEV (reference sequence). Trimming took off 5 bases at V and 1 base at J, with 15 bases between the two ends. This CDR3 comprises 16 residues.

This clone appeared a single time. Other nucleotide sequences from this sample produce the same CDR3. The chain uses TRBV19 and TRBJ1-1; D call uncertain. CDR1 is LNHDA, CDR2 SQIVND, per germline (reference sequence). Trimming took off 6 bases at V and 1 base at J, with 9 bases between the two ends. The CDR3 covers 13 residues. CDR3 DNA: TGTGCCAGTAGCATACGGGAGAACACTGAAGCTTTCTTT. The encoded protein is CASSIRENTEAFF.

The J gene is TRBJ1-3, the V gene TRBV5-4; D not resolved. This CDR3 has 13 amino acids. V lost 0 bases, J lost 9 bases, and 10 bases lay in between. Germline-derived CDR1 and CDR2 are SGHNT and YYREEE (reference sequence). The CDR3 region is CASSLVRDGTIYF. The CDR3 DNA reads as TGTGCCAGCAGCTTGGTCCGCGATGGCACCATATATTTT.

The chain recombines TRBV4-2 with TRBJ1-3; the D gene is possibly TRBD1 (5 bases). The CDR3 is made up of 17 amino acids. Germline V CDR1 and CDR2: LGHNA, YNFKEQ. Deletions cut 4 bases from V and 1 base from J, with 17 bases between. Here the CDR3 reads CASSPYQDSFSGNTIYF. The CDR3 nucleotides are TGTGCCAGCAGCCCATACCAAGACAGCTTTTCTGGAAACACCATATATTTT.

The rearrangement uses TRBV11-1 and TRBJ1-2; TRBD1 is a possible D gene (5 bases). Germline-derived CDR1 and CDR2 are SGHAT and FQDESV (reference sequence). V was clipped by 5 bases and J by 6 bases, with 13 bases between them. The CDR3 runs 13 residues. CDR3 sequence: CASSPREGDGYTF. The CDR3 DNA reads as TGTGCCAGCAGCCCCAGGGAAGGGGATGGCTACACCTTC.